Listed below are T cell receptor beta chains from one sample, sequenced in a study of blood T cell repertoires in COVID-19. TCRdb keeps only in-frame clones here, not all; method: immunoSEQ multiplex PCR. The sample lists 80,000 to 90,000 clones; about 83% were seen once. Sequencing used peripheral blood. The source is a man aged 55 to 70 with acute or convalescent COVID-19. CDR3s include the opening cysteine and the closing phenylalanine or tryptophan. The order of the fields is J gene, D gene, V gene, clone size, CDR3 protein, CDR3 DNA. The D gene is left open where the match is weak. Clone size is shown for a subset of rows, as once, few, many or a class of expanded clone.

TRBJ1-6 | . | TRBV18 | . | CASSPFPGTGDSPLHF | TGTGCCAGCTCACCTTTCCCCGGGACGGGAGATTCACCCCTCCACTTT
TRBJ2-5 | . | TRBV12-3/TRBV12-4 | . | CASSHRIKETQYF | TGTGCCAGCAGTCATAGAATCAAAGAGACCCAGTACTTC
TRBJ1-2 | . | TRBV12-3/TRBV12-4 | . | CASSLDSNYGYTF | TGTGCCAGCAGTTTAGACAGTAACTATGGCTACACCTTC
TRBJ1-2 | TRBD1 | TRBV3-1/TRBV3-2 | few | CASSQVQGDGYTF | TGTGCCAGCAGCCAAGTGCAGGGGGATGGCTACACCTTC
TRBJ1-2 | . | TRBV2 | . | CASRDIGVGYGYTF | TGTGCCAGCAGGGATATAGGGGTAGGCTATGGCTACACCTTC
TRBJ1-2 | TRBD1 | TRBV29-1 | . | CSVVAGGANYGYTF | TGCAGCGTTGTGGCAGGGGGCGCGAACTATGGCTACACCTTC
TRBJ1-2 | TRBD1 | TRBV30 | . | CACRTGGSGYTF | TGTGCCTGTAGGACAGGGGGCTCGGGCTACACCTTC
TRBJ1-1 | TRBD1 | TRBV5-6 | . | CASSLDRGRGTEAFF | TGTGCCAGCAGCTTAGACAGGGGGCGCGGAACTGAAGCTTTCTTT
TRBJ1-1 | . | TRBV5-1 | once | CASSLDGGKGTEAFF | TGCGCCAGCAGCCTGGACGGGGGGAAGGGGACTGAAGCTTTCTTT
TRBJ1-1 | . | TRBV21-1 | . | CASSKPGRDRELVDTEAFF | TGTGCCAGCAGCAAACCAGGGAGAGACAGGGAACTGGTTGACACTGAAGCTTTCTTT
TRBJ1-2 | . | TRBV6-1 | . | CASSERRGAKDGYTF | TGTGCCAGCAGTGAAAGGCGGGGGGCGAAAGATGGCTACACCTTC
TRBJ1-6 | TRBD1 | TRBV18 | . | CASSPPGQGNNSPLHF | TGTGCCAGCTCACCACCGGGACAGGGTAATAATTCACCCCTCCACTTT
TRBJ1-1 | . | TRBV2 | once | CASSWRQENTEAFF | TGTGCCAGCAGTTGGAGACAGGAGAACACTGAAGCTTTCTTT
TRBJ1-2 | . | TRBV18 | . | CASSPDRANYGYTF | TGTGCCAGCTCGCCAGACAGAGCTAACTATGGCTACACCTTC
TRBJ2-1 | TRBD1 | TRBV2 | . | CASSDNRGLGNEQFF | TGTGCCAGCAGTGATAACAGGGGGCTGGGAAATGAGCAGTTCTTC
TRBJ2-3 | . | TRBV14 | once | CASSLGGATTDTQYF | TGTGCCAGCAGCCTAGGGGGGGCCACAACAGATACGCAGTATTTT
TRBJ1-2 | . | TRBV4-3 | . | CASSQVALGRAYRNYGYTF | TGCGCCAGCAGCCAAGTCGCCTTGGGCAGGGCCTATAGAAACTATGGCTACACCTTC
TRBJ1-1 | . | TRBV3-1/TRBV3-2 | . | CASSQVPSTEAFF | TGTGCCAGCAGCCAAGTCCCCTCGACTGAAGCTTTCTTT
TRBJ2-1 | . | TRBV12-3/TRBV12-4 | . | CASSLASSSEQFF | TGTGCCAGCAGTTTGGCTAGCTCGTCTGAGCAGTTCTTC
TRBJ2-2 | . | TRBV2 | . | CASSPNDEGVSGELFF | TGTGCCAGCAGTCCAAACGACGAGGGGGTTTCCGGGGAGCTGTTTTTT
TRBJ2-2 | TRBD2 | TRBV6-5 | . | CASTSSGGATGELFF | TGTGCCAGCACCTCTAGCGGGGGGGCTACCGGGGAGCTGTTTTTT
TRBJ2-2 | TRBD1 | TRBV7-6 | . | CASSAGQGYRTGELFF | TGTGCCAGCAGCGCAGGACAGGGGTATCGGACCGGGGAGCTGTTTTTT
TRBJ2-5 | TRBD2 | TRBV5-5 | . | CASSLAASGGETQYF | TGTGCCAGCAGCTTAGCGGCTAGCGGGGGTGAGACCCAGTACTTC
TRBJ1-5 | TRBD1 | TRBV10-3 | . | CATQGQPNQPQHF | TGTGCTACGCAGGGACAGCCCAATCAGCCCCAGCATTTT
TRBJ1-3 | . | TRBV5-1 | . | CASSLASFSGNTIYF | TGCGCCAGCAGCTTGGCATCATTCTCTGGAAACACCATATATTTT
TRBJ2-7 | TRBD1 | TRBV18 | . | CASSRDRGPNEQYF | TGTGCCAGCTCGCGGGACAGGGGTCCGAACGAGCAGTACTTC
TRBJ2-2 | . | TRBV9 | . | CASSVRAGPGELFF | TGTGCCAGCAGCGTACGGGCAGGGCCCGGGGAGCTGTTTTTT
TRBJ1-2 | . | TRBV6-4 | . | CASIPPQWAYGYTF | TGTGCCAGCATTCCCCCACAGTGGGCCTATGGCTACACCTTC
TRBJ2-2 | . | TRBV20-1 | . | CSASDLNTGELFF | TGCAGTGCTAGTGATTTAAACACCGGGGAGCTGTTTTTT
TRBJ2-7 | TRBD2 | TRBV6-6 | few | CASSYTGLAGYEQYF | TGTGCCAGCAGTTACACGGGACTAGCCGGCTACGAGCAGTACTTC
TRBJ1-2 | TRBD1 | TRBV4-1 | . | CASSHQIRDRGYSNYGYTF | TGCGCCAGCAGCCATCAAATAAGGGACAGGGGATACTCTAACTATGGCTACACCTTC
TRBJ1-2 | . | TRBV6-2/TRBV6-3 | once | CASSSQASTVYGYTF | TGTGCCAGCAGTTCCCAGGCCTCGACAGTCTATGGCTACACCTTC
TRBJ2-1 | . | TRBV3-1/TRBV3-2 | . | CASSLIGSRGASYNEQFF | TGTGCCAGCAGCCTCATAGGAAGTCGGGGGGCATCCTACAATGAGCAGTTCTTC
TRBJ1-2 | . | TRBV15 | once | CATSSAAPGGYTF | TGTGCCACCTCCTCGGCCGCGCCGGGTGGCTACACCTTC
TRBJ1-6 | . | TRBV9 | . | CASSVDQGNSPLHF | TGTGCCAGCAGCGTAGATCAGGGTAATTCACCCCTCCACTTT
TRBJ1-2 | TRBD1 | TRBV27 | . | CASSPRDRLANYGYTF | TGTGCCAGCAGTCCACGGGACAGGTTGGCCAACTATGGCTACACCTTC
TRBJ2-1 | TRBD1 | TRBV3-1/TRBV3-2 | once | CASSDTGGNEQFF | TGTGCCAGCAGCGATACAGGGGGCAATGAGCAGTTCTTC
TRBJ1-6 | . | TRBV9 | . | CASSVDHRKNSPLHF | TGTGCCAGCAGCGTAGATCACAGGAAAAATTCACCCCTCCACTTT
TRBJ1-1 | . | TRBV2 | . | CASSVEISNTEAFF | TGTGCCAGCAGTGTGGAGATATCGAACACTGAAGCTTTCTTT
TRBJ2-7 | TRBD1 | TRBV6-2/TRBV6-3 | . | CASSFPTGGAYEQYF | TGTGCCAGCAGTTTCCCCACAGGGGGCGCGTACGAGCAGTACTTC
TRBJ2-5 | . | TRBV7-7 | few | CASSQDRQETQYF | TGTGCTAGCAGCCAAGACAGACAAGAGACCCAGTACTTC
TRBJ2-3 | TRBD2 | TRBV7-2 | . | CASSLGLAGGSDTQYF | TGTGCCAGCAGCTTAGGACTAGCGGGGGGGTCAGATACGCAGTATTTT
TRBJ2-3 | TRBD2 | TRBV6-5 | . | CASSYSLAGYTDTQYF | TGTGCCAGCAGTTACTCACTAGCGGGGTACACAGATACGCAGTATTTT
TRBJ1-6 | TRBD1 | TRBV2 | . | CASTRGQPSSYNSPLHF | TGTGCCAGCACCCGGGGACAGCCAAGCTCCTATAATTCACCCCTCCACTTT